One T cell receptor beta chain is described in this entry. These data come from a study of blood T cell repertoires in COVID-19. Study in general: Spain, Italy and the United States supplied samples that represented acute and convalescent COVID-19. Sample material is recorded as cDNA or gDNA derived from T cells, B-cell-depleted T cells, or PBMCs.

V lost 2 bases to trimming and J lost 1 base; unmatched junction nucleotides: 8. The CDR3 is 18 residues long. CDR1 is KGHSH and CDR2 is LQKENI in the germline V gene. TCRdb's copy holds only in-frame clones and misses some; the assay was immunoSEQ multiplex PCR. The sample shows around 64,000 clones, approximately 90% of them seen only once. This chain joins TRBV18 and TRBJ2-4; 10 nucleotides line up with TRBD2. This sequence originates from a man in his forties or fifties with active COVID-19. The sample comprised peripheral blood. CDR3: CASSPGASSGGAKNIQYF. The CDR3 DNA sequence: TGTGCCAGCTCACCAGGAGCAAGTAGCGGGGGGGCCAAAAACATTCAGTACTTC.